One and the same sample provided the 9 T cell receptor beta chains below, sequenced in a study of OX40 agonist ivuxolimab in advanced cancers. Assay used: immunoSEQ multiplex PCR; TCRdb lists only in-frame clones, some missing. The sample holds 40,000 to 55,000 clones, 75% to 90% seen once. The material sequenced was CD4+ or CD8+ T cells sorted from blood, taken in a trial of the OX40 agonist ivuxolimab. The receptors come from an adult with an advanced solid tumor such as melanoma, head and neck, liver or kidney cancer.

The chain links TRBV19 to TRBJ2-2, with 14 bases lining up with TRBD2. The V segment lost 4 bases and the J segment 2 bases; nucleotides outside the gene matches: 3. This CDR3 is 17 amino acids long. The germline V gene encodes CDR1 LNHDA and CDR2 SQIVND (reference sequence). The CDR3 bases are TGTGCCAGTAGTAGGACTAGCGGGAGGCTCAACACCGGGGAGCTGTTTTTT. As protein: CASSRTSGRLNTGELFF.

The count of this clone is one. The chain uses TRBV9 and TRBJ1-2, with TRBD1 as a possible D gene (5 bases). Trimming took 3 bases from V and 9 from J, leaving 9 bases between them. CDR3 size: 11 residues. Germline lookup yields CDR1 SGDLS and CDR2 YYNGEE. CDR3 DNA sequence: TGTGCCAGCAGCGCGGGACGGAGCTACACCTTC. Amino acids: CASSAGRSYTF.

The chain is built from TRBV6-5 and TRBJ1-1, with 10 bases aligning to TRBD1. J gave up 2 bases and V 4 bases, and 1 base lay outside the gene matches. The CDR3 runs 14 residues. The V gene's germline CDR1 is MNHEY and CDR2 SVGAGI. The CDR3 region has the DNA TGTGCCAGCAGTTCGACAGGGGGCAACACTGAAGCTTTCTTT. Translated, it gives CASSSTGGNTEAFF.

The table lists this clone with a few counts. V and J are TRBV4-1 and TRBJ2-2; 14 positions match TRBD2. The CDR3 extends over 18 amino acids. Germline V gene lookup returns CDR1 MGHRA and CDR2 YSYEKL. The V segment lost 1 base and the J segment 4 bases; nucleotides outside the gene matches: 5. The CDR3 spells CASSQGGLAGVGTGELFF. In nucleotides, the CDR3 is TGCGCCAGCAGCCAAGGGGGACTAGCGGGAGTTGGCACCGGGGAGCTGTTTTTT.

The chain links TRBV25-1 to TRBJ2-3, with D possibly being TRBD1 (6 bases). Germline V gene data show CDR1 as MGHDK and CDR2 as SYGVNS. V lost 2 bases to trimming and J lost 3 bases, with 12 bases between them. This CDR3 has 15 residues. CDR3 in DNA: TGTGCCAGCAGTGAAGACAGGCTTTGGACAGATACGCAGTATTTT. Residues: CASSEDRLWTDTQYF.

The chain is built from TRBV7-2 and TRBJ2-7; D is unclear. CDR1 is SGHTA and CDR2 is FQGNSA in the germline V gene. The CDR3 is made up of 13 amino acids. The V end lost 6 bases, the J end lost 0 bases, and 9 bases lay between the germline ends. This CDR3 reads CASSDALSYEQYF. The CDR3 DNA sequence: TGTGCCAGCAGTGATGCCCTCTCCTACGAGCAGTACTTC.

This chain links TRBV7-2 with TRBJ1-1, with D uncertain. Per the germline V gene, CDR1 is SGHTA and CDR2 is FQGNSA. Between the trimmed V and J ends, which lost 0 bases and 5 bases, there was a span of 7 bases. This CDR3 is built from 13 residues. CDR3 loop: CASSLARGTEAFF. In DNA form, the CDR3 reads TGTGCCAGCAGCTTAGCCCGAGGGACTGAAGCTTTCTTT.

The chain joins TRBV9 to TRBJ2-1; no definite D call. Germline lookup yields CDR1 SGDLS and CDR2 YYNGEE. V was shortened by 0 bases and J by 1 base, with 8 bases between the two germline ends. This CDR3 has 15 residues. The CDR3 nucleotides read TGTGCCAGCAGCGTAGGGGTGACTTCCTACAATGAGCAGTTCTTC. It codes for CASSVGVTSYNEQFF.

This chain joins TRBV7-9 and TRBJ2-1; 7 positions match TRBD2. V gave up 3 bases and J gave up 3 bases; unmatched junction bases: 11. CDR1 SEHNR and CDR2 FQNEAQ come from the germline V gene (reference sequence). This CDR3 has 17 residues. The CDR3 reads CASSFVLRRELYNEQFF. In nucleotides, the CDR3 is TGTGCCAGCAGCTTTGTTCTACGGCGGGAGCTCTACAATGAGCAGTTCTTC.